A single sample is the source of the 31 T cell receptor beta chains below, sequenced in a study of T cells in localized non-small cell lung cancer. Produced via immunoSEQ multiplex PCR; TCRdb's table is partial and in-frame only. The profile shows around 29,000 clones, approximately 90% of them singletons. The sequencing here drew on peripheral blood mononuclear cells, taken before any cancer treatment. The receptors derive from a woman aged 40 to 75 with stage III lung adenocarcinoma.

The V gene is TRBV2, the J gene TRBJ2-5, with 7 bases that match TRBD1. Germline CDR1 reads SNHLY; CDR2 reads FYNNEI. The CDR3 totals 16 residues. V was pared by 2 bases and J by 1 base, with 7 bases of the junction left unmatched. The CDR3 region is CASSERDRVPQETQYF. In nucleotides, the CDR3 is TGTGCCAGCAGTGAAAGAGACAGGGTCCCCCAAGAGACCCAGTACTTC.

The sample holds one count of this clone. The V gene is TRBV2, the J gene TRBJ2-7, with a tentative D call TRBD1 (6 bases). V was pared by 7 bases and J by 4 bases, with 11 bases between. The CDR3 extends over 12 amino acids. CDR1 SNHLY and CDR2 FYNNEI come from the germline V gene. The CDR3 DNA is TGTGCCAGCAACCCCCAGGGGTACGAGCAGTACTTC. It translates to CASNPQGYEQYF.

The chain carries TRBV6-5 and TRBJ1-2; no reliable D call. Deletions cut 2 bases from V and 2 bases from J, with 6 bases between. Per the germline V gene, CDR1 is MNHEY and CDR2 is SVGAGI. The CDR3 has 13 amino acids. The CDR3 loop is CASSYDGNYGYTF. CDR3 nucleotide sequence: TGTGCCAGCAGTTACGACGGAAACTATGGCTACACCTTC.

The chain has TRBV29-1 and TRBJ2-1; D is ambiguous. V lost 2 bases to trimming and J lost 4 bases, with 9 bases between them. Germline CDR1 and CDR2: SQVTM and ANQGSEA. The CDR3 runs to 13 residues. The CDR3 region has the DNA TGCAGCGTTGAACTAGTCCCGTACAATGAGCAGTTCTTC. This encodes CSVELVPYNEQFF.

This chain links TRBV5-6 with TRBJ2-6; no definite D call. Germline V CDR1 and CDR2: SGHDT, YYEEEE. The CDR3 is 15 amino acids. V was pared by 0 bases and J by 1 base, with 5 bases between. This chain's CDR3 is CASSLAVSGANVLTF. The CDR3 coding sequence is TGTGCCAGCAGCTTGGCCGTTTCTGGGGCCAACGTCCTGACTTTC.

This clone appeared a few times. This chain links TRBV2 with TRBJ1-1; TRBD1 is a possible D gene (5 bases). V lost 6 bases and J 5 bases, leaving 7 bases between the germline ends. CDR1 and CDR2 (germline): SNHLY, FYNNEI. This CDR3 has 11 amino acids. The CDR3 here is CASRGETEAFF. The CDR3 DNA is TGTGCCAGCAGGGGGGAAACTGAAGCTTTCTTT.

CDR3 bases: TGCGCCAGCAGACCGGGACAGGGCGGGGCCGGGGAGCTGTTTTTT. It is translated as CASRPGQGGAGELFF. V and J are TRBV5-1 and TRBJ2-2; 9 bases map to TRBD1. This CDR3 spans 15 amino acids. Germline V lookup: CDR1 SGHRS, CDR2 YFSETQ. V was clipped by 5 bases and J by 6 bases; unmatched bases: 8.

V gene TRBV20-1 combines with J gene TRBJ1-1, with 7 bases fitting TRBD1. The CDR3 contains 11 residues. In germline, CDR1 is DFQATT, CDR2 SNEGSKA (reference sequence). The CDR3 nucleotides read TGCAGCGGGTCAGGGGGTACTGAAGCTTTCTTT. Protein: CSGSGGTEAFF.

This clone appeared a single time. The genes are TRBV4-3 and TRBJ2-5; TRBD2 agrees at 10 bases. Germline V lookup: CDR1 LGHNA, CDR2 YSLEER. This CDR3 has 16 residues. With 0 bases clipped from V and 2 bases from J, the junction kept 3 bases outside the gene matches. The chain's CDR3 is CASSQEGAGGQETQYF. The CDR3, as DNA: TGCGCCAGCAGCCAAGAAGGAGCGGGAGGGCAAGAGACCCAGTACTTC.

V is TRBV30 and J is TRBJ2-1; 10 bases are a match to TRBD2. This CDR3 has 15 amino acids. Germline V gene data show CDR1 as GTSNPN and CDR2 as SVGIG (reference sequence). Trimming cost V 0 bases and J 10 bases; bases outside gene matches: 9. CDR3 coding DNA: TGTGCCTGGAGTGTACCCCTAGCGGGGGTCTTCGAGCAGTTCTTC. It is translated as CAWSVPLAGVFEQFF. Together with reference TRBV30 and TRBJ2-1, the CDR3 gives the full variable domain: SQTIHQWPATLVQPVGSPLSLECTVEGTSNPNLYWYRQAAGRGLQLLFYSVGIGQISSEVPQNLSASRPQDRQFILSSKKLLLSDSGFYLCAWSVPLAGVFEQFFGPGTRLTVL.

The CDR3 region is CASSYRQGDSPLHF. CDR3 sequence (DNA): TGTGCCAGCAGTTACAGACAGGGAGATTCACCCCTCCACTTT. This chain connects TRBV6-5 to TRBJ1-6; TRBD1 matches 7 bases. The V segment lost 2 bases and the J segment 8 bases; nucleotides outside the gene matches: 3. Germline CDR1 reads MNHEY; CDR2 reads SVGAGI. This CDR3 has 14 residues.

V gene TRBV4-1 combines with J gene TRBJ2-3; 12 nucleotides line up with TRBD2. The V segment lost 5 bases and the J segment 3 bases; nucleotides outside the gene matches: 6. The CDR3 is made up of 16 amino acids. CDR1 is MGHRA, CDR2 YSYEKL, per germline. The CDR3 sequence: CASSLRLAGVTDTQYF. Written as DNA, the CDR3 is TGCGCCAGCAGCTTGAGACTAGCGGGGGTGACAGATACGCAGTATTTT.

The chain is built from TRBV19 and TRBJ2-2; 10 positions match TRBD1. The CDR3 covers 15 residues. V trimming: 6 bases; J trimming: 7 bases; junction bases outside the gene matches: 8. Germline V CDR1 and CDR2: LNHDA, SQIVND (reference sequence). The CDR3 region has the DNA TGTGCCAGTAGCCCTGGACAGGGGGGAATCGGGGAGCTGTTTTTT. Translated, it gives CASSPGQGGIGELFF. The whole variable domain, remainder taken from reference TRBV19 and TRBJ2-2, is DGGITQSPKYLFRKEGQNVTLSCEQNLNHDAMYWYRQDPGQGLRLIYYSQIVNDFQKGDIAEGYSVSREKKESFPLTVTSAQKNPTAFYLCASSPGQGGIGELFFGEGSRLTVL.

The chain combines TRBV6-5 with TRBJ1-1, with 7 bases fitting TRBD1. This CDR3 is 12 amino acids long. With 5 bases clipped from V and 7 bases from J, the junction kept 4 bases outside the gene matches. CDR1 MNHEY and CDR2 SVGAGI come from the germline V gene. The CDR3 bases are TGTGCCAGCAGTGGACAGGATTTTGAAGCTTTCTTT. Amino acids: CASSGQDFEAFF.

V usage is TRBV7-7 and J usage is TRBJ1-1, with D possibly being TRBD1 (5 bases). This CDR3 has 13 residues. Germline lookup yields CDR1 SSHAT and CDR2 FNYEAQ (reference sequence). Trimming removed 3 bases at V and 3 bases at J, with 8 bases between. The CDR3 region is CASSLGEDTEAFF. For the CDR3, the DNA is TGTGCCAGCAGCTTGGGGGAGGACACTGAAGCTTTCTTT.

The genes are TRBV16 and TRBJ2-7, with D possibly matching TRBD2 (5 bases). This CDR3 has 16 amino acids. Germline values: CDR1 KGHSY, CDR2 FQNENV. V was shortened by 0 bases and J by 6 bases, with 18 bases between the two germline ends. This CDR3 reads CASSQSGNGRTAEQYF. As DNA, the CDR3 is TGTGCCAGCAGCCAATCCGGGAATGGTCGGACGGCCGAGCAGTACTTC.

This chain's CDR3 is CASSANTDTQYF. The CDR3 region has the DNA TGTGCCAGCAGTGCCAACACAGATACGCAGTATTTT. This rearrangement joins TRBV9 to TRBJ2-3; D is undetermined. V shed 5 bases and J shed 2 bases, with 6 bases lying between them. Germline V gene data show CDR1 as SGDLS and CDR2 as YYNGEE. The CDR3 is 12 amino acids.

The gene calls are TRBV25-1 and TRBJ1-2; weak D call: TRBD1 (6 bases). Germline V gene sequence: CDR1 MGHDK, CDR2 SYGVNS. Trimming shortened V by 0 bases and J by 8 bases, and 13 bases separated the two germline ends. This CDR3 contains 14 residues. The CDR3 coding sequence is TGTGCCAGCAGTGAATATAGGGGGAGAGGCGGCTACACCTTC. Amino acids: CASSEYRGRGGYTF.

The chain is built from TRBV4-2 and TRBJ2-2; TRBD1 agrees at 8 bases. This CDR3 comprises 15 residues. The trim removed 3 bases at V and 5 bases at J, leaving 5 bases unmatched. The germline gives CDR1 LGHNA, CDR2 YNFKEQ. CDR3 DNA: TGTGCCAGCAGCCAGCGACAGGGGCGAACCGGGGAGCTGTTTTTT. It specifies CASSQRQGRTGELFF.

V and J are TRBV7-9 and TRBJ2-6; 10 bases are shared with TRBD1. J was trimmed by 4 bases and V by 5 bases; bases with no gene match: 11. Germline lookup yields CDR1 SEHNR and CDR2 FQNEAQ (reference sequence). The CDR3 totals 18 residues. CDR3 in amino acids: CASSPPGQGFLGANVLTF. In DNA form, the CDR3 reads TGTGCCAGCAGCCCTCCGGGACAGGGGTTTTTAGGGGCCAACGTCCTGACTTTC. Drawing the rest from reference TRBV7-9 and TRBJ2-6, the complete variable domain is DTGVSQNPRHKITKRGQNVTFRCDPISEHNRLYWYRQTLGQGPEFLTYFQNEAQLEKSRLLSDRFSAERPKGSFSTLEIQRTEQGDSAMYLCASSPPGQGFLGANVLTFGAGSRLTVL.

V usage is TRBV4-1 and J usage is TRBJ1-4, with no clear D. Trimming removed 2 bases at V and 7 bases at J, with 8 bases between. The CDR3 consists of 13 residues. Germline V gene data show CDR1 as MGHRA and CDR2 as YSYEKL. The CDR3 DNA reads TGCGCCAGCAGCCAATTCCTTGGTGAAAAACTGTTTTTT. It yields the protein CASSQFLGEKLFF.

The rearrangement joins TRBV19 to TRBJ2-7, with D tentatively TRBD1 (5 bases). The germline CDR1 and CDR2 sequences are LNHDA and SQIVND (reference sequence). CDR3 length equals 15 residues. The V gene lost 6 bases and the J gene lost 3 bases, with 18 bases spanning the gap. The CDR3 spells CASSSRNGRDYEQYF. The CDR3 DNA sequence: TGTGCCAGTAGCAGCCGCAACGGCAGGGACTACGAGCAGTACTTC.

The gene calls are TRBV7-2 and TRBJ1-6; D remains ambiguous. Germline loops: CDR1 SGHTA, CDR2 FQGNSA. There are 15 residues in the CDR3. V lost 4 bases and J lost 12, with 19 bases in between. For the CDR3, the DNA is TGTGCCAGCAGCTCGCATTATGGGGATTCGGGACCCCTCCACTTT. Translation gives CASSSHYGDSGPLHF.

This clone showed up just once. This sequence joins TRBV28 and TRBJ2-5; 7 nucleotides match TRBD1. The V segment lost 4 bases and the J segment 4 bases; nucleotides outside the gene matches: 3. The CDR3 is 13 residues long. Per the germline V gene, CDR1 is MDHEN and CDR2 is SYDVKM. CDR3 in amino acids: CASSSTGRETQYF. CDR3 DNA: TGTGCCAGCAGTTCGACAGGGAGAGAGACCCAGTACTTC. The full variable domain, its missing parts supplied by reference TRBV28 and TRBJ2-5, is DVKVTQSSRYLVKRTGEKVFLECVQDMDHENMFWYRQDPGLGLRLIYFSYDVKMKEKGDIPEGYSVSREKKERFSLILESASTNQTSMYLCASSSTGRETQYFGPGTRLLVL.

This rearrangement joins TRBV6-5 to TRBJ1-2, with a tentative D call TRBD1 (6 bases). Trimming left V 7 bases short and J 8 bases short, with 17 bases between. The CDR3 length is 13 residues. The germline V gene encodes CDR1 MNHEY and CDR2 SVGAGI. Here the CDR3 reads CASTARRGEGYTF. The CDR3 nucleotides read TGTGCCAGCACCGCGAGGAGGGGGGAGGGCTACACCTTC.

V and J are TRBV6-1 and TRBJ2-3, with D unclear. This CDR3 spans 15 amino acids. The V gene's germline CDR1 is MNHNS and CDR2 SASEGT. V lost 3 bases, J lost 4 bases, and 14 bases lay in between. The CDR3: CASSDIGYVSDTQYF. The CDR3 bases are TGTGCCAGCAGTGATATCGGGTACGTCTCAGATACGCAGTATTTT.

This clone was recorded once. The rearrangement links TRBV6-1 to TRBJ1-5; D gene unclear. The V gene lost 0 bases and the J gene lost 3 bases, with 15 bases spanning the gap. This CDR3 region has 17 residues. CDR1 is MNHNS, CDR2 SASEGT, per germline. The chain's CDR3 is CASSEALVGWDNQPQHF. CDR3 nucleotide sequence: TGTGCCAGCAGTGAAGCGCTAGTAGGCTGGGACAATCAGCCCCAGCATTTT.

The V gene is TRBV29-1, the J gene TRBJ2-1; a weak D match, TRBD2 (5 bases). Trimming pared 5 bases from V and 5 bases from J, leaving 16 bases between. Germline CDR1 reads SQVTM; CDR2 reads ANQGSEA. CDR3 length: 14 residues. Here the CDR3 reads CSVRIGRANNEQFF. Written as DNA, the CDR3 is TGCAGCGTTCGAATTGGGCGGGCCAACAATGAGCAGTTCTTC.

The genes are TRBV7-2 and TRBJ2-1; D call uncertain. The germline gives CDR1 SGHTA, CDR2 FQGNSA. The CDR3 extends over 13 amino acids. The V gene lost 1 base and the J gene lost 6 bases, with 7 bases spanning the gap. The CDR3 nucleotides are TGTGCCAGCAGCTTAGGGCAGGCCAATGAGCAGTTCTTC. It is translated as CASSLGQANEQFF.

V gene TRBV5-1 combines with J gene TRBJ1-1, with D possibly being TRBD1 (6 bases). This CDR3 is 14 amino acids long. The germline CDR1 and CDR2 sequences are SGHRS and YFSETQ. The ends were cut back, 4 bases at V and 1 base at J, with 11 bases in the middle. CDR3: CASSPDRQNTEAFF. As DNA, the CDR3 is TGCGCCAGCAGCCCTGACAGGCAGAACACTGAAGCTTTCTTT. Full variable domain (outside the CDR3, taken from reference TRBV5-1 and TRBJ1-1): KAGVTQTPRYLIKTRGQQVTLSCSPISGHRSVSWYQQTPGQGLQFLFEYFSETQRNKGNFPGRFSGRQFSNSRSEMNVSTLELGDSALYLCASSPDRQNTEAFFGQGTRLTVV.

The V gene is TRBV6-1, the J gene TRBJ2-3; D is uncertain. Germline V CDR1 and CDR2: MNHNS, SASEGT. This CDR3 comprises 15 residues. V lost 3 bases to trimming and J lost 0 bases, with 10 bases between them. The CDR3 DNA reads TGTGCCAGCAGTGACCGACTTCTAAGCACAGATACGCAGTATTTT. This codes for CASSDRLLSTDTQYF.